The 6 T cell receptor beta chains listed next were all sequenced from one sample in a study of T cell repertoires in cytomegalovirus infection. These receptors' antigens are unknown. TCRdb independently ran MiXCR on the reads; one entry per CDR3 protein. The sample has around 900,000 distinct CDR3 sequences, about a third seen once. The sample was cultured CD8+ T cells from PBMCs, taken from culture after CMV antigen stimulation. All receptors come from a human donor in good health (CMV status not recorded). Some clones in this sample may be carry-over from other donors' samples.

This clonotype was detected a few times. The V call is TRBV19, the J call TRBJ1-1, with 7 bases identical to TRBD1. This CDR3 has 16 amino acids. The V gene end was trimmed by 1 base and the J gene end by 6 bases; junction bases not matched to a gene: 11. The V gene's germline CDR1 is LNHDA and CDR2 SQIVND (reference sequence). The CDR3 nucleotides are TGTGCCAGTAGTATAGCGTCGACAGGGCTTGGGGCTGAAGCTTTCTTT. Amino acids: CASSIASTGLGAEAFF. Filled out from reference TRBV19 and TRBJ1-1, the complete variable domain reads DGGITQSPKYLFRKEGQNVTLSCEQNLNHDAMYWYRQDPGQGLRLIYYSQIVNDFQKGDIAEGYSVSREKKESFPLTVTSAQKNPTAFYLCASSIASTGLGAEAFFGQGTRLTVV.

CDR3 in amino acids: CASSSRDKNTDTQYF. Written as DNA, the CDR3 is TGTGCCAGCAGCAGCCGGGACAAAAACACAGATACGCAGTATTTT. The rearrangement links TRBV7-9 to TRBJ2-3; TRBD1 is a possible D gene (6 bases). Germline CDR1 SEHNR, CDR2 FQNEAQ (reference sequence). CDR3 length: 15 residues. V shed 5 bases and J shed 2 bases, with 14 bases lying between them.

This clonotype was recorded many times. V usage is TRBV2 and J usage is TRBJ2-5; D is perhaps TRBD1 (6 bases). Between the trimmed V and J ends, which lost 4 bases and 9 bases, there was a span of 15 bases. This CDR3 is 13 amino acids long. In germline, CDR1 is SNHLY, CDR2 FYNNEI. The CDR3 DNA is TGTGCCAGCAGTGTAAGGCAGGGGATGGCCCAGTACTTC. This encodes CASSVRQGMAQYF.

CDR3 sequence: CASSFRTEPNQPQHF. Written as DNA, the CDR3 is TGTGCCAGTAGTTTTCGGACAGAGCCTAATCAGCCCCAGCATTTT. This sequence joins TRBV19 and TRBJ1-5; D is perhaps TRBD1 (6 bases). V lost 5 bases and J 4 bases, leaving 15 bases between the germline ends. CDR3 length: 15 residues. Per germline, CDR1 LNHDA and CDR2 SQIVND (reference sequence).

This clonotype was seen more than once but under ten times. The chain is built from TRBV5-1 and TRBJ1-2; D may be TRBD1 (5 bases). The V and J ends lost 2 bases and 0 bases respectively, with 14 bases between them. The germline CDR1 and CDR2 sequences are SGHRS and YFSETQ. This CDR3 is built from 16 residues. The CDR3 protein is CASSFFGDRTNYGYTF. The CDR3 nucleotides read TGCGCCAGCAGCTTTTTCGGGGACCGAACTAACTATGGCTACACCTTC.

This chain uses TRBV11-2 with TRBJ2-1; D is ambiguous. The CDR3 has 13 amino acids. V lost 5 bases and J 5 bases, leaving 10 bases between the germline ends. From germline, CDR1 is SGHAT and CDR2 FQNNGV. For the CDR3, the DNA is TGTGCCAGCAGCGACTCGGTTAACAATGAGCAGTTCTTC. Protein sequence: CASSDSVNNEQFF.